One and the same sample provided the 27 T cell receptor beta chains below, sequenced in a study of T cell clonality in common variable immunodeficiency. Findings and limits, study-wide: In common variable immunodeficiency, TCR beta chains reportedly carried fewer deletions and N-nucleotide insertions.

These TCRs' antigens remain unknown. Clones were read by immunoSEQ multiplex PCR, and TCRdb kept only the in-frame ones, dropping some. This sample carries 25,000 or so clones and no singletons, and approximately 10% goes to the top ten. Sequenced: peripheral blood mononuclear cells. All receptors come from a human donor with common variable immunodeficiency.

As for this clone: The sequence runs out 3 residues before the end of the CDR3; the remainder is reconstructed from the germline J gene. The V call is TRBV6-1, the J call TRBJ1-2; no firm D call. Trimming took 4 bases from V and 3 from J, leaving 15 bases between them. This CDR3 comprises 15 residues. CDR1 and CDR2 (germline): MNHNS, SASEGT. The CDR3 here is CASSAYPDKDYGYTF. CDR3 DNA, as far as it was read: TGTGCCAGCAGTGCCTATCCCGACAAGGACTATGGC.

Of note for this clone: The sequence runs out 3 residues before the end of the CDR3; the remainder is reconstructed from the germline J gene. The V gene is TRBV6-1, the J gene TRBJ1-1; the D gene is possibly TRBD1 (6 bases). Per the germline V gene, CDR1 is MNHNS and CDR2 is SASEGT. Trimming pared 4 bases from V and 3 bases from J, leaving 9 bases between. The CDR3 runs 13 residues. CDR3 sequence: CASSGGGHTEAFF. Partial CDR3 DNA: TGTGCCAGCAGTGGAGGGGGACACACTGAA.

A few counts support this clone. The CDR3 is cut off 3 residues early in the read; its end comes from the germline J gene. V and J are TRBV19 and TRBJ2-2, with 8 bases aligning to TRBD2. Germline V lookup: CDR1 LNHDA, CDR2 SQIVND (reference sequence). The CDR3 extends over 16 amino acids. With 6 bases clipped from V and 6 bases from J, the junction kept 12 bases outside the gene matches. The CDR3 is CASRPLGLEVAGELFF. The CDR3 bases that were read are TGTGCCAGTAGGCCTCTGGGACTAGAGGTCGCCGGGGAG. Together with reference TRBV19 and TRBJ2-2, the CDR3 gives the full variable domain: DGGITQSPKYLFRKEGQNVTLSCEQNLNHDAMYWYRQDPGQGLRLIYYSQIVNDFQKGDIAEGYSVSREKKESFPLTVTSAQKNPTAFYLCASRPLGLEVAGELFFGEGSRLTVL.

This clone was picked up many times. The read halts 3 residues ahead of the CDR3 end, with the missing end drawn from the germline J gene. V and J are TRBV18 and TRBJ2-3; 8 bases agree with TRBD1. The CDR3 extends over 17 amino acids. Germline values: CDR1 KGHSH, CDR2 LQKENI. V gave up 6 bases and J gave up 1 base; unmatched junction bases: 12. CDR3 DNA, as far as it was read: TGTGCCAGCTCCTCGCTCGTGACAGGGGCCGGCACAGATACG. Amino acid sequence: CASSSLVTGAGTDT. The complete CDR3 protein is CASSSLVTGAGTDTQYF.

With respect to this clone: The read halts 3 residues ahead of the CDR3 end, with the missing end drawn from the germline J gene. The rearrangement links TRBV30 to TRBJ1-1, with D maybe TRBD1 (6 bases). V was cut by 7 bases and J by 4 bases, with 16 bases left in between. The CDR3 consists of 13 residues. Germline V gene lookup returns CDR1 GTSNPN and CDR2 SVGIG (reference sequence). CDR3 sequence reads: CASRRGLGTEAFF. Incomplete CDR3 DNA: TGTGCCTCTAGGAGGGGGTTAGGCACTGAA.

This clone showed up many times. The CDR3 end falls 3 residues outside the read, so it is completed with the germline J gene. The chain joins TRBV12-3 or TRBV12-4 to TRBJ2-4; TRBD1 matches at 9 bases. V lost 4 bases and J lost 8; bases outside the gene matches: 9. This CDR3 contains 15 residues. The CDR3 DNA, read in part, is TGTGCCAGCAGTTACGCCCGCGGACAGGGGCACATT. This encodes CASSYARGQGHI. The CDR3, in full, reads CASSYARGQGHIQYF.

This clone was found a few times. The CDR3 extends 3 residues past the end of the read, so its final part is completed from the germline J gene. The V gene is TRBV2, the J gene TRBJ1-6, with TRBD1 matching 10 bases. Germline V lookup: CDR1 SNHLY, CDR2 FYNNEI. The CDR3 is made up of 14 amino acids. V dropped 9 bases and J dropped 9; count of bases not matched to a gene: 8. CDR3 loop: CASTGQGGFSPLHF. The CDR3 DNA, read in part, is TGTGCCAGTACTGGACAGGGGGGGTTTTCACCC.

Comment on this clone: Sequencing ends 3 residues short of the CDR3 end; the germline J gene provides the rest. The chain couples TRBV7-9 to TRBJ2-5, with 7 bases that match TRBD1. The CDR3 contains 14 residues. V shed 5 bases, J shed 4 bases, and the junction held 7 bases outside the gene matches. In germline, CDR1 is SEHNR, CDR2 FQNEAQ (reference sequence). Partial CDR3 DNA: TGTGCCAGCAGCCGACTAACAGGGGCAGAGACC. It codes for CASSRLTGAET. In full, the CDR3 reads CASSRLTGAETQYF.

This clone was seen only a few times. The sequence runs out 3 residues before the end of the CDR3; the remainder is reconstructed from the germline J gene. The chain joins TRBV2 to TRBJ2-7, with 7 bases aligning to TRBD2. This CDR3 spans 15 amino acids. J was trimmed by 0 bases and V by 4 bases; bases with no gene match: 6. Germline CDR1 reads SNHLY; CDR2 reads FYNNEI. The CDR3 reads CASSVPRGNSYEQYF. The CDR3 bases that were read are TGTGCCAGCAGTGTCCCGCGGGGGAACTCCTACGAG.

This clone has only a few counts. The read ends 3 residues early relative to the CDR3; the germline J gene fills the gap. The chain couples TRBV5-1 to TRBJ1-3, with unresolved D. V shed 2 bases and J shed 4 bases, with 10 bases lying between them. This CDR3 spans 14 amino acids. The germline CDR1 and CDR2 sequences are SGHRS and YFSETQ. CDR3 residues: CASSLTRFGNTIYF. The CDR3 bases that were read are TGCGCCAGCAGCTTAACCCGGTTCGGAAACACC.

This clone was observed many times. The read stops 3 residues short of the end of the CDR3; the missing end is completed from the germline J gene. The rearrangement uses TRBV29-1 and TRBJ2-2; 8 nucleotides match TRBD1. Germline trimming cut 7 bases from V and 4 bases from J; bases unmatched to any gene: 8. Germline V gene data show CDR1 as SQVTM and CDR2 as ANQGSEA. The CDR3 sequence is 14 residues long. CDR3 sequence: CSAYTGGGTGELFF. Incomplete CDR3 DNA: TGCAGCGCTTATACAGGGGGTGGCACCGGGGAG.

This clone was counted a few times. The read halts 3 residues ahead of the CDR3 end, with the missing end drawn from the germline J gene. The chain carries TRBV19 and TRBJ1-2; tentatively, D is TRBD1 (6 bases). The ends were cut back, 11 bases at V and 2 bases at J, with 12 bases in the middle. CDR1 is LNHDA and CDR2 is SQIVND in the germline V gene (reference sequence). There are 12 residues in the CDR3. The CDR3 bases that were read are TGTGCCGCCAGGACAGCAAACTATGGC. Translated: CAARTANYG. The full CDR3 protein reads CAARTANYGYTF.

In its sample, this clone was seen many times. The read comes to an end 3 residues before the CDR3 does, leaving the germline J gene to fill in the end. V gene TRBV19 combines with J gene TRBJ1-4; TRBD1 agrees at 7 bases. CDR1 is LNHDA and CDR2 is SQIVND in the germline V gene (reference sequence). Trimming took 3 bases from V and 6 from J; bases not matched to a gene: 4. The CDR3 is 14 amino acids. The sequenced CDR3 bases are TGTGCCAGTAGTATGGTAGGGGGCCATGAAAAA. It translates to CASSMVGGHEK. The full-length CDR3 reads as CASSMVGGHEKLFF.

The table lists this clone with many counts. The CDR3 sequence is CASSPTGVDTGELFF. The sequenced part of the CDR3 DNA is TGTGCCAGCAGCCCGACAGGGGTGGACACCGGGGAG. The V call is TRBV7-9, the J call TRBJ2-2; 8 positions agree with TRBD1. The read ends 3 residues shy of where the CDR3 ends; the end is completed using the germline J gene. The germline CDR1 and CDR2 sequences are SEHNR and FQNEAQ (reference sequence). V was pared by 5 bases and J by 3 bases, with 5 bases of the junction left unmatched. CDR3 size: 15 residues.

A remark on this clone: The sequenced fragment ends 3 residues before the CDR3 boundary, so the rest is inferred from the germline J gene. V is TRBV30 and J is TRBJ1-1; 7 bases match TRBD1. This CDR3 is 15 amino acids long. Per the germline V gene, CDR1 is GTSNPN and CDR2 is SVGIG (reference sequence). V lost 1 base and J lost 5; bases outside the gene matches: 10. The CDR3 sequence is CAWSDSNRGRTEAFF. The DNA read from the CDR3 is TGTGCCTGGAGTGACTCCAACAGGGGCCGGACTGAA.

This clone was seen repeatedly, ten times or more. The sequence runs out 3 residues before the end of the CDR3; the remainder is reconstructed from the germline J gene. The rearrangement joins TRBV5-1 to TRBJ1-1; TRBD1 matches at 7 bases. The CDR3 loop spans 12 amino acids. Germline values: CDR1 SGHRS, CDR2 YFSETQ. The CDR3 here is CASSLGTGQAFF. Partial CDR3 DNA: TGCGCCAGCAGCTTGGGGACAGGACAA.

This clone was seen a handful of times. The observed sequence ends 3 residues before the CDR3 terminus, with the missing tail filled in from the germline J gene. J is TRBJ2-3 and V is TRBV7-3, with D possibly TRBD1 on 6 matching bases. Germline CDR1 SGHTA, CDR2 FQGTGA. V lost 4 bases and J lost 5, with 7 bases in between. CDR3 length: 12 amino acids. The covered CDR3 bases are TGTGCCAGCAGCTCACAGGGAGATACG. Protein: CASSSQGDT. The full CDR3 protein is CASSSQGDTQYF. Supplemented by reference TRBV7-3 and TRBJ2-3, the full variable domain reads GAGVSQTPSNKVTEKGKYVELRCDPISGHTALYWYRQSLGQGPEFLIYFQGTGAADDSGLPNDRFFAVRPEGSVSTLKIQRTERGDSAVYLCASSSQGDTQYFGPGTRLTVL.

This clone was observed a handful of times. The read gets to within 3 residues of the CDR3 end, and the germline J gene fills in the rest. V usage is TRBV6-2 or TRBV6-3 and J usage is TRBJ1-4, with TRBD1 identical over 7 bases. With V trimmed by 1 base and J by 2 bases, 1 base remained unmatched. This CDR3 is built from 15 residues. Germline V lookup: CDR1 MNHEY, CDR2 SVGEGT. CDR3 DNA (partial): TGTGCCAGCAGTTACTTACAGGGGACTAATGAAAAA. It codes for CASSYLQGTNEK. The entire CDR3 sequence reads CASSYLQGTNEKLFF.

With regard to this clone: The read falls 3 residues short of the CDR3 end, and the missing part is taken from the germline J gene. The chain has TRBV5-6 and TRBJ2-5; 9 bases align to TRBD1. Unmatched junction bases numbered 1, after V lost 0 bases and J lost 1 base. This CDR3 region has 15 residues. Germline V gene lookup returns CDR1 SGHDT and CDR2 YYEEEE. The CDR3 loop is CASSLGTGVQETQYF. The part of the CDR3 DNA that was read is TGTGCCAGCAGCTTGGGGACAGGGGTCCAAGAGACC.

This clone was found a few times. The read finishes 3 residues shy of the CDR3 end, and the germline J gene is used to complete it. The V gene is TRBV29-1, the J gene TRBJ2-3; 11 bases map to TRBD2. Germline V gene data show CDR1 as SQVTM and CDR2 as ANQGSEA. Trimming cost V 3 bases and J 5 bases; bases outside gene matches: 4. CDR3 length equals 14 residues. The sequenced part of the CDR3 DNA is TGCAGCGTTGAGAGGGGACTAGCGGTAGATACG. Protein sequence: CSVERGLAVDT. The full-length CDR3 reads as CSVERGLAVDTQYF.

This clone was counted at least ten times. From the germline J gene comes the end of the CDR3, since the read stops 3 residues before it. The rearrangement joins TRBV6-1 to TRBJ2-1; D ambiguous. V was shortened by 4 bases and J by 4 bases, with 14 bases between the two germline ends. From germline, CDR1 is MNHNS and CDR2 SASEGT. The CDR3 contains 15 residues. The part of the CDR3 DNA that was read is TGTGCCAGCAGTGCCGAAGACTTCCGATACAATGAG. It is translated as CASSAEDFRYNE. The whole CDR3 protein is CASSAEDFRYNEQFF.

This clone has a count of ten or more. The CDR3 sequence: CASSLRGLAATGELFF. The sequenced CDR3 bases are TGCGCCAGCAGCTTACGGGGACTAGCAGCTACCGGGGAG. The V call is TRBV5-1, the J call TRBJ2-2, with 9 bases identical to TRBD2. The CDR3 end falls 3 residues outside the read, so it is completed with the germline J gene. Trimming at V came to 2 bases and at J to 5 bases, leaving 7 bases not matched to a gene. There are 16 residues in the CDR3. The germline V gene has CDR1 SGHRS and CDR2 YFSETQ.

This clone was counted at least ten times. The CDR3 extends 3 residues past the end of the read, so its final part is completed from the germline J gene. The chain couples TRBV20-1 to TRBJ2-7; 9 nucleotides align to TRBD1. CDR1 DFQATT and CDR2 SNEGSKA come from the germline V gene (reference sequence). The CDR3 has 16 amino acids. J lost 3 bases, V lost 3 bases, and 12 bases had no gene match. The CDR3 protein is CSARPPPGQGSYEQYF. CDR3 bases read: TGCAGTGCTAGGCCCCCCCCTGGACAGGGGAGCTACGAG.

Of note for this clone: The read falls 3 residues short of the CDR3 end, and the missing part is taken from the germline J gene. V gene TRBV7-6 combines with J gene TRBJ2-3; the D gene is possibly TRBD2 (6 bases). CDR3 length: 14 residues. Trimming stripped 1 base from V and 6 bases from J, with 11 bases between. Germline V gives CDR1 SGHVS, CDR2 FNYEAQ. CDR3 DNA, as far as it was read: TGTGCCAGCAGCTTAGGGGCCCGGGGGGATACG. It encodes CASSLGARGDT. The whole CDR3 sequence is CASSLGARGDTQYF.

In this sample, this clone turned up many times. Coverage ceases 3 residues before the CDR3 finishes, and the germline J gene fills in the end. V and J are TRBV30 and TRBJ2-7; no firm D call. Germline CDR1 GTSNPN, CDR2 SVGIG (reference sequence). The V end lost 0 bases, the J end lost 0 bases, and 9 bases lay between the germline ends. The CDR3 is 14 residues long. The sequenced part of the CDR3 DNA is TGTGCCTGGAGTGTACATCTCAGCTCCTACGAG. This codes for CAWSVHLSSYE. The complete CDR3 reads CAWSVHLSSYEQYF.

This clone was detected ten times or more. The CDR3 is cut off 3 residues early in the read; its end comes from the germline J gene. The chain has TRBV20-1 and TRBJ1-2; a weak D match, TRBD1 (5 bases). Trimming took 1 base from V and 4 from J, leaving 13 bases between them. The CDR3 totals 14 residues. Germline values: CDR1 DFQATT, CDR2 SNEGSKA (reference sequence). Partial CDR3 DNA: TGCAGTGCTAGAGTGGCCAGGGAAGTCTATGGC. Its translation: CSARVAREVYG. The whole CDR3 sequence reads CSARVAREVYGYTF.

Worth noting for this clone: The missing CDR3 end, 3 residues past where the read stops, is filled in from the germline J gene. The V and J genes are TRBV30 and TRBJ1-1; TRBD1 might be the D (6 bases). The V end was cut by 8 bases, the J end by 6 bases, with 19 bases between. This CDR3 is built from 13 residues. Germline V gives CDR1 GTSNPN, CDR2 SVGIG (reference sequence). CDR3 DNA (partial): TGTGCCCGAAGGACAGCTGGTTTGGCTGAA. Amino acid sequence: CARRTAGLAE. The complete CDR3 protein is CARRTAGLAEAFF.